This T cell receptor (beta chain) stems from a study of blood T cell repertoires in COVID-19. On the study more broadly: COVID-19 samples from acute and convalescent phases originated in the United States, Italy and Spain. Sample material is recorded as cDNA or gDNA derived from T cells, B-cell-depleted T cells, or PBMCs.

Original processing methods: Reference gene primers were amplified, and this amplification served to estimate nucleated cell counts. Here immunoSEQ multiplex PCR was the method, and the copy in TCRdb shows in-frame clones only, minus some. V, J and clone size were drawn from that table, and D and trimming were deduced from the DNA. The data hold about 410,000 clones, with approximately 91% observed a single time. Germline assignment: CDR1 SGHAT and CDR2 FQNNGV. Unmatched junction bases numbered 1, after V lost 1 base and J lost 3 bases. CDR3 length: 14 amino acids. The chain has TRBV11-2 and TRBJ2-7, with 9 bases lining up with TRBD1. This clonotype originated in a woman in her forties with COVID-19, enrolled during active disease. The sequenced sample was peripheral blood. CDR3 protein: CASSLGQGDYEQYF. The CDR3 DNA reads TGTGCCAGCAGCTTAGGACAGGGGGACTACGAGCAGTACTTC.